One sample yielded the 9 T cell receptor beta chains listed below, sequenced in a study of blood T cell repertoires in COVID-19. Generated by immunoSEQ multiplex PCR, the TCRdb table keeps only in-frame clones and is missing some. The sample contains 220,000 or so clones, roughly four fifths of which appear only once. The sequencing input was peripheral blood. Receptors originate from a woman aged 55-70 years with acute or convalescent COVID-19.

This chain uses TRBV5-8 with TRBJ2-7, with D unresolved. Trimming cost V 1 base and J 0 bases, with 5 bases left between them. Germline assignment: CDR1 SGHTS and CDR2 YDEGEE. The CDR3 runs 13 residues. The CDR3 spells CASSLTVSYEQYF. The CDR3 DNA sequence: TGTGCCAGCAGCTTGACGGTCTCCTACGAGCAGTACTTC.

J is TRBJ1-1 and V is TRBV6-5, with a tentative D call TRBD1 (5 bases). The germline gives CDR1 MNHEY, CDR2 SVGAGI. Trimming removed 6 bases from V and 4 bases from J, with 12 bases in between. The CDR3 length is 13 residues. DNA of the CDR3: TGTGCCAGCAGCCAGGGTCTTTCCACTGAAGCTTTCTTT. It specifies CASSQGLSTEAFF.

The sample holds a few counts of this clone. V is TRBV19 and J is TRBJ1-5; D is uncertain. V shed 7 bases and J shed 7 bases, with 11 bases lying between them. Germline CDR1 LNHDA, CDR2 SQIVND (reference sequence). The CDR3 consists of 12 residues. The DNA for the CDR3 is TGTGCCAGTACCATCCGACAACAGCCCCAGCATTTT. This translates into CASTIRQQPQHF.

This sequence joins TRBV3-1 (or the pseudogene TRBV3-2) and TRBJ2-7, with D tentatively TRBD1 (5 bases). The CDR3 runs 13 residues. V gave up 4 bases and J gave up 6 bases, with 13 bases separating them. Germline CDR1 reads LGHDT; CDR2 reads YNNKEL (reference sequence). The CDR3 coding sequence is TGTGCCAGCAGCCTCCACCAGGGTACCGAGCAGTACTTC. This gives the protein CASSLHQGTEQYF.

The CDR3 sequence: CASEGLKGSFTF. The CDR3 nucleotides are TGTGCCAGTGAGGGCCTCAAGGGTTCGTTCACCTTC. The chain carries TRBV19 and TRBJ1-2; no clear D. The CDR3 spans 12 residues. Germline CDR1 and CDR2: LNHDA and SQIVND (reference sequence). V gave up 8 bases and J gave up 13 bases, with 20 bases separating them.

The rearrangement uses TRBV30 and TRBJ1-3, with D possibly TRBD1 on 5 matching bases. Germline CDR1 reads GTSNPN; CDR2 reads SVGIG (reference sequence). The V gene lost 6 bases and the J gene lost 2 bases, with 5 bases spanning the gap. The CDR3 has 11 residues. The DNA for the CDR3 is TGTGCCTGCAGGGCTGGAAACACCATATATTTT. Residues: CACRAGNTIYF.

The chain has TRBV11-2 and TRBJ2-5; TRBD2 matches 9 bases. The ends lost 2 bases at V and 5 bases at J; junction bases unmatched: 9. Per the germline V gene, CDR1 is SGHAT and CDR2 is FQNNGV. The CDR3 is 16 residues long. DNA for the CDR3: TGTGCCAGCAGCTTAAAACCAGCGGGGGGTGGGGAGACCCAGTACTTC. Encoded protein: CASSLKPAGGGETQYF.

In this sample, this clone turned up a few times. The rearrangement uses TRBV5-1 and TRBJ2-1; the D gene is possibly TRBD2 (5 bases). The CDR3 sequence is 14 residues long. Trimming removed 2 bases at V and 8 bases at J, with 14 bases between. Germline V gene data show CDR1 as SGHRS and CDR2 as YFSETQ. DNA for the CDR3: TGCGCCAGCAGCTTAGGCGGACCCGGGGATGAGCAGTTCTTC. Protein: CASSLGGPGDEQFF.

This clone was found a few times. V is TRBV6-1 and J is TRBJ1-3; D ambiguous. The V end was cut by 0 bases, the J end by 4 bases, with 13 bases between. The germline V gene has CDR1 MNHNS and CDR2 SASEGT. The CDR3 runs to 16 residues. CDR3 residues: CASSEAGGSGGNTIYF. CDR3 in DNA: TGTGCCAGCAGTGAAGCGGGAGGGTCTGGAGGAAACACCATATATTTT.